The 18 T cell receptor beta chains presented below share a single source sample, sequenced in a study of blood T cell repertoires in COVID-19. Profiled with immunoSEQ multiplex PCR; TCRdb holds only in-frame clones, not every one. The data hold about 47,000 clones, with 69% observed a single time. Material: peripheral blood. The receptors shown here come from an elderly man with acute or convalescent COVID-19.

The chain carries TRBV5-1 and TRBJ1-6, with D tentatively TRBD1 (6 bases). V lost 0 bases, J lost 7 bases, and 8 bases lay in between. The germline V gene has CDR1 SGHRS and CDR2 YFSETQ. This CDR3 has 14 residues. The CDR3 loop reads CASSLGQENSPLHF. CDR3 nucleotides: TGCGCCAGCAGCTTGGGACAGGAAAATTCACCCCTCCACTTT.

The CDR3 region is CASSPKRDSRKNIQYF. In DNA, the CDR3 is TGTGCCAGCTCACCGAAACGGGACAGCCGAAAAAACATTCAGTACTTC. The chain couples TRBV18 to TRBJ2-4; 7 nucleotides line up with TRBD1. Trimming cost V 3 bases and J 4 bases; bases outside gene matches: 9. This CDR3 spans 16 amino acids. Germline assignment: CDR1 KGHSH and CDR2 LQKENI. The whole variable domain, remainder taken from reference TRBV18 and TRBJ2-4, is NAGVMQNPRHLVRRRGQEARLRCSPMKGHSHVYWYRQLPEEGLKFMVYLQKENIIDESGMPKERFSAEFPKEGPSILRIQQVVRGDSAAYFCASSPKRDSRKNIQYFGAGTRLSVL.

V gene TRBV4-1 combines with J gene TRBJ1-3; D is unclear. Germline CDR1 is MGHRA and CDR2 is YSYEKL. This CDR3 contains 15 residues. The V gene lost 0 bases and the J gene lost 1 base, with 7 bases spanning the gap. CDR3 amino acids: CASSQEAVSGNTIYF. In nucleotides, the CDR3 is TGCGCCAGCAGCCAAGAAGCCGTTTCTGGAAACACCATATATTTT.

The chain recombines TRBV19 with TRBJ2-1; 9 nucleotides agree with TRBD2. Trimming at V came to 7 bases and at J to 8 bases, leaving 15 bases not matched to a gene. The CDR3 is 16 residues long. CDR1 is LNHDA and CDR2 is SQIVND in the germline V gene (reference sequence). The chain's CDR3 is CASTPRGGRAFYEQFF. For the CDR3, the DNA is TGTGCCAGTACCCCACGGGGCGGGAGGGCCTTCTATGAGCAGTTCTTC.

The CDR3 region has the DNA TGTGCCAGCAGTTACGGGCCTAGCGGGAGTAGTGAGCAGTTCTTC. This sequence encodes CASSYGPSGSSEQFF. The rearrangement links TRBV6-5 to TRBJ2-1; 10 bases are shared with TRBD2. Germline V gene lookup returns CDR1 MNHEY and CDR2 SVGAGI. The CDR3 is 15 residues long. Losses at the gene ends were 2 bases for V and 9 bases for J; bases not matched to a gene: 7.

This clone was seen only once. This chain links TRBV19 with TRBJ1-1; 9 nucleotides agree with TRBD1. The junction had 7 bases not matched to a gene; V was cut back by 7 bases and J by 1 base. Germline CDR1 LNHDA, CDR2 SQIVND (reference sequence). The CDR3 is 15 residues long. The CDR3: CASTDTGGTNTEAFF. The CDR3 bases are TGTGCCAGTACCGATACAGGGGGCACGAACACTGAAGCTTTCTTT.

V gene TRBV2 combines with J gene TRBJ1-1, with D unclear. The germline V and J ends were trimmed by 4 bases and 5 bases, with 14 bases remaining between them. Per germline, CDR1 SNHLY and CDR2 FYNNEI. The CDR3 extends over 14 amino acids. CDR3 residues: CASSAGWVRTEAFF. For the CDR3, the DNA is TGTGCCAGCAGTGCCGGGTGGGTCCGGACTGAAGCTTTCTTT.

The J gene is TRBJ1-1, the V gene TRBV12-3 or TRBV12-4; D unresolved. V gave up 2 bases and J gave up 3 bases, with 4 bases separating them. The CDR3 has 12 residues. The CDR3: CASSLSYTEAFF. The DNA for the CDR3 is TGTGCCAGCAGTTTATCTTACACTGAAGCTTTCTTT.

This chain joins TRBV2 and TRBJ1-2; TRBD1 might be the D (6 bases). V dropped 11 bases and J dropped 6 bases, with 19 bases sitting between them. CDR1 and CDR2 from the germline V gene are SNHLY and FYNNEI. The CDR3 covers 13 residues. The CDR3, as DNA: TGTGCCGGGAACAGGGAAGAACGGGATGGCTACACCTTC. Residues: CAGNREERDGYTF.

The J gene is TRBJ2-3, the V gene TRBV10-2; TRBD2 agrees at 9 bases. J lost 6 bases, V lost 1 base, and 8 bases had no gene match. The CDR3 sequence is 16 residues long. The germline V gene has CDR1 WSHSY and CDR2 SAAADI. The CDR3, as DNA: TGCGCCAGCAGTGAGTTCCTAGCGGGAAGGAGGGATACGCAGTATTTT. Encoded protein: CASSEFLAGRRDTQYF.

This sequence joins TRBV4-3 and TRBJ2-3; TRBD2 is a possible D gene (6 bases). Per the germline V gene, CDR1 is LGHNA and CDR2 is YSLEER. V lost 0 bases to trimming and J lost 5 bases, with 15 bases between them. The CDR3 contains 16 residues. The CDR3 DNA is TGCGCCAGCAGCCAAGATGGGTGGAGGCGGGGAGATACGCAGTATTTT. Its translation: CASSQDGWRRGDTQYF.

This rearrangement joins TRBV7-6 to TRBJ1-5; a possible D gene is TRBD1 (5 bases). Germline V gene sequence: CDR1 SGHVS, CDR2 FNYEAQ. V was pared by 1 base and J by 4 bases, with 14 bases between. This CDR3 spans 16 amino acids. The CDR3 region has the DNA TGTGCCAGCAGCTTAGACGCAGGGAGGGGTAATCAGCCCCAGCATTTT. Translation gives CASSLDAGRGNQPQHF.

The J gene is TRBJ2-5, the V gene TRBV28; weak D call: TRBD1 (6 bases). Between the trimmed V and J ends, which lost 6 bases and 3 bases, there was a span of 14 bases. The CDR3 runs 14 residues. Looked up from germline, CDR1 is MDHEN and CDR2 is SYDVKM. CDR3 in amino acids: CASSKGVLEETQYF. The CDR3 DNA is TGTGCCAGCAGCAAGGGGGTTCTAGAAGAGACCCAGTACTTC.

Note on this clone: This CDR3 is also generated by other DNA sequences in the sample. The chain recombines TRBV11-2 with TRBJ1-2; TRBD1 aligns across 7 bases. The CDR3 extends over 13 amino acids. With V trimmed by 5 bases and J by 4 bases, 4 bases remained unmatched. CDR1 is SGHAT and CDR2 is FQNNGV in the germline V gene. The CDR3 loop is CASSPGQSYGYTF. In nucleotides, the CDR3 is TGTGCCAGCAGCCCGGGACAGAGCTATGGCTACACCTTC. Variable domain in full (rest from reference TRBV11-2 and TRBJ1-2): EAGVAQSPRYKIIEKRQSVAFWCNPISGHATLYWYQQILGQGPKLLIQFQNNGVVDDSQLPKDRFSAERLKGVDSTLKIQPAKLEDSAVYLCASSPGQSYGYTFGSGTRLTVV.

V usage is TRBV5-6 and J usage is TRBJ2-2; TRBD1 matches 10 bases. The CDR3 runs 15 residues. In germline, CDR1 is SGHDT, CDR2 YYEEEE. V was clipped by 2 bases and J by 7 bases; unmatched bases: 5. DNA of the CDR3: TGTGCCAGCAGCTTTGGACAGGGGGAAATCGGGGAGCTGTTTTTT. It yields the protein CASSFGQGEIGELFF.

V usage is TRBV11-2 and J usage is TRBJ2-7; 10 nucleotides agree with TRBD1. After removal of 5 bases from V and 5 bases from J, the junction contained 9 bases not matched to a gene. Germline V lookup: CDR1 SGHAT, CDR2 FQNNGV. CDR3 length: 15 residues. CDR3 DNA: TGTGCCAGCAGCAAAGGAGGGACAGGGGACGACGAGCAGTACTTC. The encoded protein is CASSKGGTGDDEQYF.

The genes are TRBV7-2 and TRBJ2-1; 12 nucleotides line up with TRBD2. Per germline, CDR1 SGHTA and CDR2 FQGNSA. There are 16 residues in the CDR3. The trim removed 5 bases at V and 5 bases at J, leaving 7 bases unmatched. CDR3 amino acids: CASSPPTSGGNNEQFF. DNA of the CDR3: TGTGCCAGCAGCCCCCCTACTAGCGGGGGGAACAATGAGCAGTTCTTC. Full variable domain (rest looked up from reference TRBV7-2 and TRBJ2-1): GAGVSQSPSNKVTEKGKDVELRCDPISGHTALYWYRQSLGQGLEFLIYFQGNSAPDKSGLPSDRFSAERTGGSVSTLTIQRTQQEDSAVYLCASSPPTSGGNNEQFFGPGTRLTVL.

This clone is medium-sized (0.01 to 0.1%) in the sample. The genes are TRBV13 and TRBJ1-5, with 7 bases aligning to TRBD1. The V gene's germline CDR1 is PRHDT and CDR2 FYEKMQ (reference sequence). V shed 5 bases and J 6 bases; nucleotides not matched to a gene: 7. CDR3 length: 14 amino acids. The chain's CDR3 is CASSTRDSGQPQHF. The CDR3, as DNA: TGTGCCAGCAGCACCCGGGACAGCGGTCAGCCCCAGCATTTT.